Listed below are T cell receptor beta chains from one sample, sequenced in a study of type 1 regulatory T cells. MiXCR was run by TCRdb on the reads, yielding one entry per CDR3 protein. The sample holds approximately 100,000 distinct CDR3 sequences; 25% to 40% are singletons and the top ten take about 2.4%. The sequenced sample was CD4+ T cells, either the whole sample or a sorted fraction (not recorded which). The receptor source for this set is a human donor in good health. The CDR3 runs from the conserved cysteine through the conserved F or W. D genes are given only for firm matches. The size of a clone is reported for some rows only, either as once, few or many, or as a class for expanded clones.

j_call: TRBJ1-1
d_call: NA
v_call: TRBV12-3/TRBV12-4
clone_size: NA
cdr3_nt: TGTGCCAGCACCCTCGGGGTGCAGAACACTGAAGCTTTCTTT
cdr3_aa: CASTLGVQNTEAFF

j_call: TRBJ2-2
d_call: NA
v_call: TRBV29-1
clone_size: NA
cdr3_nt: TGCAGCGTTGAAGGGGACGGGAGCACCGGGGAGCTGTTTTTT
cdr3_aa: CSVEGDGSTGELFF

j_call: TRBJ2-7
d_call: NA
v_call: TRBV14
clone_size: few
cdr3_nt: TGTGCCAGCACCCTCGGCGGCGGTTCCTACGAGCAGTACTTC
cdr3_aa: CASTLGGGSYEQYF

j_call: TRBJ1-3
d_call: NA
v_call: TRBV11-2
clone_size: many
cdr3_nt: TGTGCCAGCACCCCCGTGGCAGGGCTTTCTGGAAACACCATATATTTT
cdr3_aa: CASTPVAGLSGNTIYF

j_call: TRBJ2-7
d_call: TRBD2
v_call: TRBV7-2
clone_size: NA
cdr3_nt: TGTGCCAGCACCAGAGGCGGGAGTGTGGGCGAGCAGTACTTC
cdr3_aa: CASTRGGSVGEQYF

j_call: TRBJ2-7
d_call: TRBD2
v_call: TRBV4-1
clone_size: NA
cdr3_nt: TGCGCCAGCAGCCAACCGACTAGCGGGAGGAACGAGCAGTACTTC
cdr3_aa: CASSQPTSGRNEQYF

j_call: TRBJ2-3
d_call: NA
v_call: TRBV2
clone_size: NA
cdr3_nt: TGTGCCAGCAGAAGAGCCCGGGACTCTAGCACAGATACGCAGTATTTT
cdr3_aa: CASRRARDSSTDTQYF

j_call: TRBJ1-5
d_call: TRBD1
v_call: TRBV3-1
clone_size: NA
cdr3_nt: TGTGCCAGCAGCCAAGGCGGGACAGGGGGCAATCAGCCCCAGCATTTT
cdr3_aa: CASSQGGTGGNQPQHF

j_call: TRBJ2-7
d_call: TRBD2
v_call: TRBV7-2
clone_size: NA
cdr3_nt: TGTGCCAGCAGCTCAACCATAGTGACTCGGGAGGGCCACGAGCAGTACTTC
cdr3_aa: CASSSTIVTREGHEQYF

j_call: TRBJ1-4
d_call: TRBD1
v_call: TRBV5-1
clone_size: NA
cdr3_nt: TGCGCCAGCAGTCCCGGGACAGGAGATGAAAAACTGTTTTTT
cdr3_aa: CASSPGTGDEKLFF

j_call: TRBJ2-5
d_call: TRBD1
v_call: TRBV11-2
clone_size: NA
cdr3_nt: TGTGCCAGCAGCTCCTCAGGGGGCAGAACGGAGACCCAGTACTTC
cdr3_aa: CASSSSGGRTETQYF

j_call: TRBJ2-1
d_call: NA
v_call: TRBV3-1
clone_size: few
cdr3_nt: TGTGCCAGCAGCCCCGTCGTTAGTTTTTACGTATTGAATGAGCAGTTCTTC
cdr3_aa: CASSPVVSFYVLNEQFF

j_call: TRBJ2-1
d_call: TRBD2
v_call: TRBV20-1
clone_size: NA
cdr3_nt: TGCAGTGCTATAGGACTAGCGGGGGCGGATGAGCAGTTCTTC
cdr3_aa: CSAIGLAGADEQFF

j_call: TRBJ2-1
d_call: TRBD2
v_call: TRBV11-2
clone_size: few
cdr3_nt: TGTGCCAGCAGCTTAACTAGCGGGAGCTCCTACAATGAGCAGTTCTTC
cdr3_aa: CASSLTSGSSYNEQFF

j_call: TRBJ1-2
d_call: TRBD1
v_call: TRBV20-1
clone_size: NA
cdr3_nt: TGCAGTGCTAGAGCGAGACAGGGTTTTGATGGCTACACCTTC
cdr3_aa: CSARARQGFDGYTF

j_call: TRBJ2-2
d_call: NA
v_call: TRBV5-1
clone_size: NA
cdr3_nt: TGCGCCAGCAGACCACCCGCAGGAGACGGGGAGCTGTTTTTT
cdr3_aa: CASRPPAGDGELFF

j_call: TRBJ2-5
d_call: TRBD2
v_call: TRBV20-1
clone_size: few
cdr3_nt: TGCAGTGCTGCCCAGGGACTAGCGGGAGAAGAGACCCAGTACTTC
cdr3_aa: CSAAQGLAGEETQYF

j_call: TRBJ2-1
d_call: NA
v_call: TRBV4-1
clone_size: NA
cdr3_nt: TGCGCCAGCAGCCAAACAGGTCTTGGGCAGTTCTTC
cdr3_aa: CASSQTGLGQFF

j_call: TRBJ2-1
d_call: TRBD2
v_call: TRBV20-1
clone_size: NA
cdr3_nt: TGCAGTGCTAGAGATCCGACTAGCGGGATGCCGGGTGAGCAGTTCTTC
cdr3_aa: CSARDPTSGMPGEQFF

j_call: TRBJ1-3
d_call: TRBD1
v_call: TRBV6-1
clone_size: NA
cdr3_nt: TGTGCCAGCAGGGCGACAGGGCCTGGAAACACCATATATTTT
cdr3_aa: CASRATGPGNTIYF

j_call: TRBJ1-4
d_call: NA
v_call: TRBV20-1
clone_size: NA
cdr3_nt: TGCAGTGCTAGAGATTGGGGGGGCGGAACTAATGAAAAACTGTTTTTT
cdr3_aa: CSARDWGGGTNEKLFF

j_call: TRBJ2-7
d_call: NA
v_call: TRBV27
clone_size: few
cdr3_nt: TGTGCCAGCACTATCAACGGCAGGGCAAGGGGCGAGCAGTACTTC
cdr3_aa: CASTINGRARGEQYF

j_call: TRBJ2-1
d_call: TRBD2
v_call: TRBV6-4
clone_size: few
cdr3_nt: TGTGCCAGCAGTGACTATATAGCGGGGGAGCAGTTCTTC
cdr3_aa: CASSDYIAGEQFF

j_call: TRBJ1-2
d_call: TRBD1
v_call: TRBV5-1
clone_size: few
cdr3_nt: TGCGCCAGCAGCTTGGACAGGGGCAATGGCTACACCTTC
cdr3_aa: CASSLDRGNGYTF

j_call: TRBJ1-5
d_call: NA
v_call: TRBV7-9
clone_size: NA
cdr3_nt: TGTGCCAGCAGCTCAGATTGGGGGGCCCAGCATTTT
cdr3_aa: CASSSDWGAQHF

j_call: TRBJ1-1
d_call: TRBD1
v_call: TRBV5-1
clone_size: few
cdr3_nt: TGCGCCAGCAGCTTGGGCCTCCGGGACAGGGTGGTTAACACTGAAGCTTTCTTT
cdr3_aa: CASSLGLRDRVVNTEAFF

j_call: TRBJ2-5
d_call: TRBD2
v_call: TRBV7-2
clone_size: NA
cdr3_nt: TGTGCCAGCAGCTTTGGACGGGGGGGTCAAGAGACCCAGTACTTC
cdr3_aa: CASSFGRGGQETQYF

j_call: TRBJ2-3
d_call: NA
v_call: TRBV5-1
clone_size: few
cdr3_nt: TGCGCCAGCAGCTTGGAAGGGTCCTCAGATACGCAGTATTTT
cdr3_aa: CASSLEGSSDTQYF

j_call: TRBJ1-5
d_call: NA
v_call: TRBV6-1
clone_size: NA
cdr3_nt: TGTGCCAGCAGTGAAGTAGGTGGTAGCAATCAGCCCCAGCATTTT
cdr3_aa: CASSEVGGSNQPQHF

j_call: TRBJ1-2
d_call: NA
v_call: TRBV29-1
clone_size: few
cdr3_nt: TGCAGCGTCGCCCAGACAGATAACTATGGCTACACCTTC
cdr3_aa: CSVAQTDNYGYTF

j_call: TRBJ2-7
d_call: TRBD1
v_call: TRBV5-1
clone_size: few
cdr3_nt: TGCGCCAGCAGCCTCCGGGACAGGGGAGGCTACGAGCAGTACTTC
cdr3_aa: CASSLRDRGGYEQYF

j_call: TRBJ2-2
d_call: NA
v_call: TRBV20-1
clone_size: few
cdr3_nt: TGCAGTGCTTTACAGGGACCTTCCGGGGAGCTGTTTTTT
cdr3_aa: CSALQGPSGELFF

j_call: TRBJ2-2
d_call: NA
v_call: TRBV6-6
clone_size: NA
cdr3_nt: TGTGCCAGCAGTTACTCGCCCGGGGATACCACCGGGGAGCTGTTTTTT
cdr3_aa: CASSYSPGDTTGELFF

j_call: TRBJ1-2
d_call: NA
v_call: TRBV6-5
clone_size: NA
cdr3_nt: TGTGCCAGCAGCCGCCGGGCCGGGTATGGCTACACCTTC
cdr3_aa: CASSRRAGYGYTF

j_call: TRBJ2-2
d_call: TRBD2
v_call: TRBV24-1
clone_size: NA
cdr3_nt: TGTGCCACCAGTTCCAGCGGGAGGGCCGAGGCCGGGGAGCTGTTTTTT
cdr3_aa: CATSSSGRAEAGELFF

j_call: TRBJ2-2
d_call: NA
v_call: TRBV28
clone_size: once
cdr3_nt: TGTGCCAGCAGTTTATCCGGGACGGGGAACACCGGGGAGCTGTTTTTT
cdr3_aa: CASSLSGTGNTGELFF

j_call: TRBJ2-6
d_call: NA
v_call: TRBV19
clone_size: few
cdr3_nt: TGTGCCAGTAGTATAACATACAGGGAACAGTTCTCTGGGGCCAACGTCCTGACTTTC
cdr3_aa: CASSITYREQFSGANVLTF

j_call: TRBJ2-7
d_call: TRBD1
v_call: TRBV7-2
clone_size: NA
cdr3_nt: TGTGCCAGCAGCCCCGAGGGCAGGGGGCGAGAGCAGTACTTC
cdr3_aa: CASSPEGRGREQYF

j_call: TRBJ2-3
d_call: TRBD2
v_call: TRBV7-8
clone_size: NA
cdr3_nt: TGTGCCAGCATCCTTAGCGGGGGCACAGATACGCAGTATTTT
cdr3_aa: CASILSGGTDTQYF

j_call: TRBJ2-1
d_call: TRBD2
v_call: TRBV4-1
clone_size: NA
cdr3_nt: TGCGCCAGCAGGGGACTAGCGGGAAATCTCAATGAGCAGTTCTTC
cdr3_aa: CASRGLAGNLNEQFF

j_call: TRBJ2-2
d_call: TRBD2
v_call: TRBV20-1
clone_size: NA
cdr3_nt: TGCAGTGCTGGAAAGGGACTAGCGGGAGTAAATGCCGGGGAGCTGTTTTTT
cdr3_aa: CSAGKGLAGVNAGELFF

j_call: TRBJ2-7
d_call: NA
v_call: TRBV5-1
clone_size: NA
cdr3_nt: TGCGCCAGCAGCTTGTCAGGGTCTAGCGAGCAGTACTTC
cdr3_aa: CASSLSGSSEQYF

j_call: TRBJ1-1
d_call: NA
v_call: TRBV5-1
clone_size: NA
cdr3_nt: TGCGCCAGCAGGGGCGGGGGCTTAGGCACTGAAGCTTTCTTT
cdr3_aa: CASRGGGLGTEAFF

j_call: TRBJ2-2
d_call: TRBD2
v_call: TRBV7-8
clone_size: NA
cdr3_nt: TGTGCCAGCAGCTTAGATCTAGCGGGAGTAGTGACCGGGGAGCTGTTTTTT
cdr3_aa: CASSLDLAGVVTGELFF

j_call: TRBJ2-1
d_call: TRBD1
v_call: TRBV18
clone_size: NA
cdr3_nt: TGTGCCAGTCGACAGGGGGGGGTCAATGAGCAGTTCTTC
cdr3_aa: CASRQGGVNEQFF